This TCR beta chain was retrieved from a study of cytomegalovirus exposure and HLA in healthy donors. The study, taken as a whole, reports: Indistinguishable V segments, including TRBV6-2 and TRBV6-3, were excluded.

With regard to this clone: Its antigen is still unknown.

Trimming stripped 8 bases from V and 0 bases from J, with 11 bases between. The CDR3 is made up of 14 amino acids. CDR1 and CDR2 from the germline V gene are SNHLY and FYNNEI. PCR employed 60 Vbeta and 13 Jbeta primers. Measured with immunoSEQ multiplex PCR; TCRdb has only the in-frame clones, and not every one. The table has a few hundred thousand clones, 80% seen once; the top ten hold about 0.28%. V is TRBV2 and J is TRBJ2-4; possible D gene TRBD2, 5 bases. Sequenced material: PBMCs. The TCR originated in a girl aged 2-9 years in good health and CMV-seronegative. The CDR3 sequence: CASEADLAKNIQYF. The DNA of the CDR3 is TGTGCCAGCGAAGCGGACTTAGCCAAAAACATTCAGTACTTC.